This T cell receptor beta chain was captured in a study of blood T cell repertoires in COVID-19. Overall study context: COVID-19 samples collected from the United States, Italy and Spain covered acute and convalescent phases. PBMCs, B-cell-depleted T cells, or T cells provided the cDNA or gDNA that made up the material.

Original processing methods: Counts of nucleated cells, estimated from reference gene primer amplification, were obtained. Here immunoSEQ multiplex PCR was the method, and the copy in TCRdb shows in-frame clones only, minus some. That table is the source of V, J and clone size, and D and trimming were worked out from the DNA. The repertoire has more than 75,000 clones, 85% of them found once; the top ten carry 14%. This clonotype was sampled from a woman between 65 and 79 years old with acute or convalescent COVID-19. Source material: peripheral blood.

In nucleotides, the CDR3 is TGTGCCAGTACCCCTGTGGGGGCCAGCATCTATGGCTACACCTTC. This translates into CASTPVGASIYGYTF. The chain carries TRBV19 and TRBJ1-2; possibly TRBD1 for D (6 bases). Germline-derived CDR1 and CDR2 are LNHDA and SQIVND (reference sequence). The V gene lost 7 bases and the J gene lost 4 bases, with 19 bases spanning the gap. CDR3 size: 15 residues. The whole variable domain, filled in from reference TRBV19 and TRBJ1-2, reads DGGITQSPKYLFRKEGQNVTLSCEQNLNHDAMYWYRQDPGQGLRLIYYSQIVNDFQKGDIAEGYSVSREKKESFPLTVTSAQKNPTAFYLCASTPVGASIYGYTFGSGTRLTVV.